In this sample, the clone carrying this TCR beta chain turned up many times. Template switching, a step in the protocol, added a universal primer site, and cDNA carried unique molecular identifiers. One entry per CDR3 protein results from TCRdb running MiXCR on the 5' RACE reads. The repertoire has 100,000 to 110,000 distinct CDR3 sequences, just under 6% of them found once; the top ten carry about 12%. The CDR3 has 16 amino acids. The V gene end was trimmed by 6 bases and the J gene end by 0 bases; junction bases not matched to a gene: 5. From germline, CDR1 is WSHSY and CDR2 SAAADI. This entry belongs to a study of identical twins.

This chain uses TRBV10-2 with TRBJ2-3, with 11 bases matching TRBD2. The TCR was taken from a woman between 50 and 59 years old in good health. The sequenced sample consisted of memory T cells sorted from blood. CDR3 sequence reads: CASRRGLAGSTDTQYF. The CDR3 bases are TGCGCCAGCAGGAGAGGACTAGCGGGTAGCACAGATACGCAGTATTTT.